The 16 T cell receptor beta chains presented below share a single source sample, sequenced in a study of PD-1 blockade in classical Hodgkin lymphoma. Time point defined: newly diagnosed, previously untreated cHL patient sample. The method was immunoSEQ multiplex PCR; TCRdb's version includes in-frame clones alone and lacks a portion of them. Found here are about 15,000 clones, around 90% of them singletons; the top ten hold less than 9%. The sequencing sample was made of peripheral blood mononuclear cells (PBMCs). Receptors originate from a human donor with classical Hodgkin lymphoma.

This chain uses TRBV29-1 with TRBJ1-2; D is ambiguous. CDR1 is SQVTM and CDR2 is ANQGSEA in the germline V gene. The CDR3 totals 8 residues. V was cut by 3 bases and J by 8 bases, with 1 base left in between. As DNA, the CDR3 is TGCAGCGTTGACGGCTACACCTTC. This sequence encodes CSVDGYTF. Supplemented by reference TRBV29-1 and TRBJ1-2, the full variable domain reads SAVISQKPSRDICQRGTSLTIQCQVDSQVTMMFWYRQQPGQSLTLIATANQGSEATYESGFVIDKFPISRPNLTFSTLTVSNMSPEDSSIYLCSVDGYTFGSGTRLTVV.

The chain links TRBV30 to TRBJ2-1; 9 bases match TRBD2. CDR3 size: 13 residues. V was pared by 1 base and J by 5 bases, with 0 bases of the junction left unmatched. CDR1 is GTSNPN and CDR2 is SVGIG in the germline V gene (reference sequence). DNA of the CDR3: TGTGCCTGGAGTGGCGGGAGGGACAATGAGCAGTTCTTC. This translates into CAWSGGRDNEQFF.

Here the CDR3 reads CASSLRQGGADTQYF. The CDR3 DNA is TGTGCCAGCAGCCTAAGGCAGGGAGGCGCAGATACGCAGTATTTT. The gene calls are TRBV5-6 and TRBJ2-3; D perhaps matches TRBD2 (6 bases). CDR3 size: 15 residues. Germline CDR1 and CDR2: SGHDT and YYEEEE. V was pared by 4 bases and J by 4 bases, with 16 bases between.

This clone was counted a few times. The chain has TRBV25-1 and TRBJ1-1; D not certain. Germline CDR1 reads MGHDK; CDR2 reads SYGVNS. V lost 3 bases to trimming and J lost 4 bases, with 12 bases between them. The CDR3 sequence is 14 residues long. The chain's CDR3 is CASSDTMTGTEAFF. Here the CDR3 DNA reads TGTGCCAGCAGTGACACAATGACGGGCACTGAAGCTTTCTTT.

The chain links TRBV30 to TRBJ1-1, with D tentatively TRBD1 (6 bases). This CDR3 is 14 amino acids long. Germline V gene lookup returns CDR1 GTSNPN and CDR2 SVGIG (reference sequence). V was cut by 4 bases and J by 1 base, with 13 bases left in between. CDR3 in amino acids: CAWNGGLKNTEAFF. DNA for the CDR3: TGTGCCTGGAATGGGGGCCTTAAGAACACTGAAGCTTTCTTT.

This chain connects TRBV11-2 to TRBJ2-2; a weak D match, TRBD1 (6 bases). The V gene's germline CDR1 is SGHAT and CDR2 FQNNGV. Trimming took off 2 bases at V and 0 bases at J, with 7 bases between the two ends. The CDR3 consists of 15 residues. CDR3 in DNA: TGTGCCAGCAGCTTACACAGGGCGAACACCGGGGAGCTGTTTTTT. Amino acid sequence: CASSLHRANTGELFF.

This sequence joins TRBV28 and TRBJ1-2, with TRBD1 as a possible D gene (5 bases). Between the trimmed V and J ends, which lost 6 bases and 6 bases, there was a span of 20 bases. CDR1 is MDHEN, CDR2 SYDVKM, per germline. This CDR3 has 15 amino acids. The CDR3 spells CASRSASGGLHGYTF. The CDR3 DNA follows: TGTGCCAGCAGATCCGCTTCCGGGGGGTTGCATGGCTACACCTTC.

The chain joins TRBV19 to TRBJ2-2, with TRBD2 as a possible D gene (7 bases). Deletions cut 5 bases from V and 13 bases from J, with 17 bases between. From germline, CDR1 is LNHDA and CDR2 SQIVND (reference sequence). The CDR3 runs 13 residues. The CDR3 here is CASSAGTGRVLFF. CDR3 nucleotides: TGTGCCAGTAGTGCGGGAACAGGGAGGGTGCTGTTTTTT.

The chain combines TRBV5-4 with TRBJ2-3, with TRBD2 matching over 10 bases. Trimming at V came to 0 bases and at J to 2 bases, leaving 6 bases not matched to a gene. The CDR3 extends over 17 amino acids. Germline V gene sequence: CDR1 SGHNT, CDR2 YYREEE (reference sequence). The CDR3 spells CASSLVTSGTLTDTQYF. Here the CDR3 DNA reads TGTGCCAGCAGCTTGGTCACTAGCGGGACGCTCACAGATACGCAGTATTTT.

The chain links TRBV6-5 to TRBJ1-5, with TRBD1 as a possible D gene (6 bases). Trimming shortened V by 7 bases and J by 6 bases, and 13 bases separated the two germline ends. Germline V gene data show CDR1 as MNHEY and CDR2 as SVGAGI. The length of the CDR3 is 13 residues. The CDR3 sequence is CASTAGGRQPQHF. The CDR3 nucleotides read TGTGCCAGCACAGCCGGGGGCCGTCAGCCCCAGCATTTT.

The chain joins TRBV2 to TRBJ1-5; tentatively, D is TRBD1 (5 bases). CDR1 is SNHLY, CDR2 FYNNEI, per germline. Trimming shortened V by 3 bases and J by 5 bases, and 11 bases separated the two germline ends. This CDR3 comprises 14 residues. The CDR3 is CASSEGTEYQPQHF. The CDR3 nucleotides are TGTGCCAGCAGTGAGGGGACGGAGTATCAGCCCCAGCATTTT.

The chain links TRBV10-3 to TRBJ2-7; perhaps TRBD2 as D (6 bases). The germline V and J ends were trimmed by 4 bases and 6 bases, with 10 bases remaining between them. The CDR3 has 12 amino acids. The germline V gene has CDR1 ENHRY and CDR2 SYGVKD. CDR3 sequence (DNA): TGTGCCATCAGTGGGACTAAGGGCGAGCAGTACTTC. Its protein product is CAISGTKGEQYF.

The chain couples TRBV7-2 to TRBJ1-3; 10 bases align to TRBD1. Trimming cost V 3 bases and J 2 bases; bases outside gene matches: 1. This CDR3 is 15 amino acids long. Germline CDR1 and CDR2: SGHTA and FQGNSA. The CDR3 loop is CASSFGQGAGNTIYF. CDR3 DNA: TGTGCCAGCAGCTTTGGACAGGGGGCTGGAAACACCATATATTTT.

CDR3 coding DNA: TGTGCCAGCAGCGCGGGGACAGGGGTCCAGCCCCAGCATTTT. It yields the protein CASSAGTGVQPQHF. The chain employs TRBV9 and TRBJ1-5; TRBD1 matches 10 bases. The V gene end was trimmed by 3 bases and the J gene end by 7 bases; junction bases not matched to a gene: 4. Germline CDR1 SGDLS, CDR2 YYNGEE. The CDR3 has 14 amino acids.

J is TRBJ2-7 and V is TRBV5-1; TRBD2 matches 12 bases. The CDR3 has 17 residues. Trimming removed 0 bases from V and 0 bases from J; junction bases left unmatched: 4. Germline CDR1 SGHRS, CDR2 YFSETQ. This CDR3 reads CASSLGTSGDFSYEQYF. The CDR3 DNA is TGCGCCAGCAGCTTGGGGACTAGCGGGGACTTCTCCTACGAGCAGTACTTC.

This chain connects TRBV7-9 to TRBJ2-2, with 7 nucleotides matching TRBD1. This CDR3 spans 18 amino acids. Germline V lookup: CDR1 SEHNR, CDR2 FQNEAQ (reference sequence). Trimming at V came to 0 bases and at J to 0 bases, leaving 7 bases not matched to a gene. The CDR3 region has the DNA TGTGCCAGCAGCTTAGCGCTACGTGGGACAGCGAACACCGGGGAGCTGTTTTTT. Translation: CASSLALRGTANTGELFF.